These 24 T cell receptor beta chains originate from one sample sequenced in a study of blood T cells in healthy people across ages. Next came a second PCR, run for about 6 to 11 cycles, which used a sample-barcoded 5' primer along with a J-beta primer mix. TCRdb passed the 5' RACE reads through MiXCR, listing each CDR3 protein once. The sample includes under 800,000 distinct CDR3 sequences, around 40% of them seen just once. Source material: blood. These receptors originate from a woman aged 55-69 years in good health.

This clonotype was found a few times. The gene calls are TRBV7-3 and TRBJ1-2, with D possibly TRBD1 on 5 matching bases. The CDR3 has 14 residues. Germline CDR1 SGHTA, CDR2 FQGTGA. V was cut by 5 bases and J by 5 bases, with 15 bases left in between. In nucleotides, the CDR3 is TGTGCCAGCAGCCCGCAGGGCCCTGGGTATGGCTACACCTTC. Amino acids: CASSPQGPGYGYTF.

CDR3 protein: CSARDEERREQFF. Here the CDR3 DNA reads TGCAGTGCTAGAGATGAGGAGCGGAGAGAGCAGTTCTTC. J is TRBJ2-1 and V is TRBV20-1; weak D call: TRBD2 (5 bases). This CDR3 has 13 residues. Germline V gene data show CDR1 as DFQATT and CDR2 as SNEGSKA (reference sequence). V lost 0 bases and J lost 10, with 13 bases in between.

The chain combines TRBV4-3 with TRBJ2-3; no reliable D call. Per the germline V gene, CDR1 is LGHNA and CDR2 is YSLEER. The CDR3 has 18 amino acids. The ends were cut back, 1 base at V and 0 bases at J, with 17 bases in the middle. This CDR3 is CASSQVPARQPSTDTQYF. Here the CDR3 DNA reads TGCGCCAGCAGCCAAGTCCCCGCCCGGCAGCCAAGCACAGATACGCAGTATTTT.

This chain connects TRBV3-1 to TRBJ2-1; 8 positions agree with TRBD2. The germline CDR1 and CDR2 sequences are LGHDT and YNNKEL (reference sequence). V shed 1 base, J shed 6 bases, and the junction held 2 bases outside the gene matches. The CDR3 has 14 amino acids. This CDR3 reads CASSQAGGSNEQFF. In DNA form, the CDR3 reads TGTGCCAGCAGCCAAGCGGGAGGGTCCAATGAGCAGTTCTTC.

The chain employs TRBV6-6 and TRBJ2-2, with D possibly TRBD2 on 5 matching bases. The CDR3 length is 15 residues. Germline loops: CDR1 MNHNY, CDR2 SVGAGI (reference sequence). With 11 bases removed from V and 3 bases from J, the gap between germline ends came to 19 bases. This chain's CDR3 is CAVVRGSSDTGELFF. The DNA for the CDR3 is TGTGCCGTAGTACGTGGTAGTAGCGACACCGGGGAGCTGTTTTTT.

V usage is TRBV27 and J usage is TRBJ1-6; weak D call: TRBD1 (5 bases). In germline, CDR1 is MNHEY, CDR2 SMNVEV (reference sequence). The CDR3 totals 14 residues. With 6 bases removed from V and 6 bases from J, the gap between germline ends came to 12 bases. CDR3 bases: TGTGCCAGCAGGGTCAGGGCCTCTAATTCACCCCTCCACTTT. This gives the protein CASRVRASNSPLHF.

This clonotype has just a few counts. The chain couples TRBV24-1 to TRBJ2-7; a possible D gene is TRBD1 (6 bases). This CDR3 contains 16 residues. CDR1 is KGHDR and CDR2 is SFDVKD in the germline V gene. V was clipped by 2 bases and J by 0 bases, with 13 bases between them. This chain's CDR3 is CATSDSTPDSSYEQYF. As DNA, the CDR3 is TGTGCCACCAGTGATTCTACCCCGGACAGCTCCTACGAGCAGTACTTC.

The chain links TRBV21-1 to TRBJ2-3. TRBV21-1 has pseudogene status. The CDR3 has 15 amino acids. The CDR3 reads CASSKPSASTDTQYF. DNA of the CDR3: TGTGCCAGCAGCAAACCGAGCGCTAGCACAGATACGCAGTATTTT.

The chain carries TRBV20-1 and TRBJ1-5, with 8 nucleotides matching TRBD1. The V gene's germline CDR1 is DFQATT and CDR2 SNEGSKA (reference sequence). The CDR3 runs 17 residues. V lost 0 bases and J lost 9; bases outside the gene matches: 16. The CDR3 here is CSARDARTGSARGPQHF. The CDR3 coding sequence is TGCAGTGCTAGAGATGCGAGGACAGGGAGCGCCAGGGGGCCCCAGCATTTT.

The rearrangement joins TRBV20-1 to TRBJ1-6, with a possible D match to TRBD1 (5 bases). This CDR3 contains 14 residues. V was trimmed by 4 bases and J by 8 bases, leaving 15 bases between them. Germline assignment: CDR1 DFQATT and CDR2 SNEGSKA (reference sequence). DNA of the CDR3: TGCAGTGCTAAAGGGGCGGGCATTGATTCACCCCTCCACTTT. Translating it yields CSAKGAGIDSPLHF.

This sequence joins TRBV12-3 or TRBV12-4 and TRBJ2-6; D is ambiguous. This CDR3 spans 16 amino acids. V lost 1 base to trimming and J lost 0 bases, with 7 bases between them. The chain's CDR3 is CASSLDSLSGANVLTF. In nucleotides, the CDR3 is TGTGCCAGCAGTTTAGACAGTCTCTCTGGGGCCAACGTCCTGACTTTC.

A remark on this clonotype: An end of the junction does not agree with germline; a read error may underlie this. The chain combines TRBV11-1 with TRBJ2-5; D might be TRBD1 (6 bases). The CDR3 runs to 15 residues. From germline, CDR1 is SGHAT and CDR2 FQDESV (reference sequence). The CDR3 region is CASRPTRGSQGTQYF. CDR3 nucleotides: TGTGCCAGCAGGCCCACCAGGGGCAGTCAAGGGACCCAGTACTTC.

This chain uses TRBV6-5 with TRBJ2-7, with D hard to call. The CDR3 sequence is 11 residues long. Trimming removed 7 bases from V and 2 bases from J, with 6 bases in between. Germline CDR1 and CDR2: MNHEY and SVGAGI. Here the CDR3 DNA reads TGTGCCAGCAAAGGAACCTACGAGCAGTACTTC. This gives the protein CASKGTYEQYF.

The chain links TRBV29-1 to TRBJ1-2; D gene uncertain. This CDR3 spans 14 amino acids. Per the germline V gene, CDR1 is SQVTM and CDR2 is ANQGSEA. Trimming shortened V by 3 bases and J by 1 base, and 12 bases separated the two germline ends. CDR3 sequence reads: CSVDRDLLNYGYTF. In nucleotides, the CDR3 is TGCAGCGTTGACCGGGATCTGCTTAACTATGGCTACACCTTC.

This clonotype was detected only a few times. This chain links TRBV29-1 with TRBJ2-5, with a tentative D call TRBD2 (6 bases). The CDR3 spans 14 residues. CDR1 and CDR2 (germline): SQVTM, ANQGSEA. V shed 4 bases and J shed 1 base, with 13 bases lying between them. The CDR3 DNA is TGCAGCGTTGGACGTGGGAGGTTCCAAGAGACCCAGTACTTC. This gives the protein CSVGRGRFQETQYF. Supplemented by reference TRBV29-1 and TRBJ2-5, the full variable domain reads SAVISQKPSRDICQRGTSLTIQCQVDSQVTMMFWYRQQPGQSLTLIATANQGSEATYESGFVIDKFPISRPNLTFSTLTVSNMSPEDSSIYLCSVGRGRFQETQYFGPGTRLLVL.

Only a few counts were recorded for this clonotype. The chain is built from TRBV3-1 and TRBJ2-7; D gene ambiguous. The V end lost 5 bases, the J end lost 2 bases, and 10 bases lay between the germline ends. The CDR3 contains 13 residues. Germline V gene lookup returns CDR1 LGHDT and CDR2 YNNKEL (reference sequence). In nucleotides, the CDR3 is TGTGCCAGCAGCTGGAGAGACACCTACGAGCAGTACTTC. As protein: CASSWRDTYEQYF.

V and J are TRBV28 and TRBJ2-5; 7 bases align to TRBD1. The J call is uncertain, as TRBJ2-7 better fits the DNA end. Germline-derived CDR1 and CDR2 are MDHEN and SYDVKM. The CDR3 has 12 residues. CDR3 region: CASSDRVNEQYF. In nucleotides, the CDR3 is TGTGCCAGCAGTGACAGGGTCAACGAGCAGTACTTC.

This clonotype was counted many times. Here the CDR3 DNA reads TGTGCCATCAGTGATGCCCAGGCTTGGGAGCAGTTCTTC. Translated, it gives CAISDAQAWEQFF. The J gene is TRBJ2-1, the V gene TRBV10-3; D is unresolved. The CDR3 is 13 amino acids. Germline lookup yields CDR1 ENHRY and CDR2 SYGVKD. Trimming shortened V by 3 bases and J by 10 bases, and 13 bases separated the two germline ends.

This clonotype has more than one count but fewer than ten. V is TRBV27 and J is TRBJ1-1; perhaps TRBD1 as D (6 bases). There are 14 residues in the CDR3. The V and J ends lost 7 bases and 4 bases respectively, with 16 bases between them. Germline CDR1 and CDR2: MNHEY and SMNVEV (reference sequence). The CDR3 reads CASTLHREGTEAFF. As DNA, the CDR3 is TGTGCCAGCACCCTGCACAGGGAGGGCACTGAAGCTTTCTTT.

This chain connects TRBV4-2 to TRBJ1-2; the D is unclear. Germline assignment: CDR1 LGHNA and CDR2 YNFKEQ. V was pared by 0 bases and J by 6 bases, with 11 bases between. This CDR3 has 14 amino acids. For the CDR3, the DNA is TGTGCCAGCAGCCAAGACAGGCCACCGAATGGCTACACCTTC. Translating it yields CASSQDRPPNGYTF.

This chain uses TRBV18 with TRBJ1-5; possibly TRBD1 for D (5 bases). Germline loops: CDR1 KGHSH, CDR2 LQKENI. The CDR3 runs to 16 residues. The germline V and J ends were trimmed by 3 bases and 7 bases, with 19 bases remaining between them. The DNA for the CDR3 is TGTGCCAGCTCACCCACAGACCCATTACAGGCGCAGCCCCAGCATTTT. As protein: CASSPTDPLQAQPQHF.

With respect to this clonotype: This may come from a read error, since a much larger clone is one base off. V usage is TRBV12-3 or TRBV12-4 and J usage is TRBJ1-2; 7 bases are a match to TRBD1. This CDR3 contains 12 residues. The CDR3: CAGRLTGSGYTF. The CDR3 DNA follows: TGTGCCGGCAGGCTGACAGGGAGTGGCTACACCTTC.

V is TRBV6-5 and J is TRBJ2-7; no definite D call. The germline CDR1 and CDR2 sequences are MNHEY and SVGAGI. This CDR3 is built from 16 residues. V lost 6 bases and J 7 bases, leaving 25 bases between the germline ends. The CDR3 loop reads CASSPPTVRAFREQYF. The CDR3 DNA follows: TGTGCCAGCAGCCCCCCTACGGTCAGAGCTTTTCGTGAGCAGTACTTC.

This clonotype was observed a handful of times. This rearrangement joins TRBV29-1 to TRBJ1-2, with 7 nucleotides matching TRBD1. The CDR3 totals 12 residues. V trimming: 6 bases; J trimming: 2 bases; junction bases outside the gene matches: 3. Germline V gene sequence: CDR1 SQVTM, CDR2 ANQGSEA. This chain's CDR3 is CSVPQGNYGYTF. The CDR3 bases are TGCAGCGTACCACAGGGGAACTATGGCTACACCTTC.